The entry below describes one T cell receptor beta chain. TCRdb keeps only in-frame clones here, not all; method: immunoSEQ multiplex PCR. In the table there are over 300,000 clones, 89% of which are singletons. The record originates from a study of blood T cell repertoires in COVID-19. Sample: peripheral blood. This receptor was taken from a man in his forties with acute or convalescent COVID-19.

CDR3 residues: CATRPSAGKKRNTIYF. The CDR3 DNA is TGTGCCACTAGACCCTCCGCTGGTAAAAAGAGAAACACCATATATTTT. The chain links TRBV2 to TRBJ1-3; D is uncertain. Germline-derived CDR1 and CDR2 are SNHLY and FYNNEI. The CDR3 runs to 16 residues. Deletions cut 10 bases from V and 5 bases from J, with 24 bases between.